Below, 19 T cell receptor beta chains from the same sample are listed, as sequenced in a study of blood T cell repertoires in COVID-19. Some clones are missing from TCRdb's copy, which holds only in-frame ones; the method was immunoSEQ multiplex PCR. The repertoire holds roughly 380,000 clones, roughly 90% seen once, with about 0.94% in the top ten. Material: PBMCs or T cells enriched from blood (not recorded which). These receptors were taken from a woman aged 30 to 39 who had been exposed to COVID-19.

The chain has TRBV10-2 and TRBJ2-5; 8 nucleotides align to TRBD1. The V segment lost 7 bases and the J segment 1 base; nucleotides outside the gene matches: 5. Looked up from germline, CDR1 is WSHSY and CDR2 is SAAADI. The CDR3 is 14 residues long. CDR3 DNA sequence: TGCGCCAGCACGCAGGGGGCGCCCCAAGAGACCCAGTACTTC. As protein: CASTQGAPQETQYF.

The chain has TRBV18 and TRBJ1-1; possible D gene TRBD1, 5 bases. CDR3 size: 14 residues. CDR1 is KGHSH and CDR2 is LQKENI in the germline V gene. Trimming took 3 bases from V and 1 from J, leaving 9 bases between them. The DNA for the CDR3 is TGTGCCAGCTCACCGCAGGGCGAGAACACTGAAGCTTTCTTT. Translated: CASSPQGENTEAFF.

J is TRBJ2-3 and V is TRBV7-6; 8 bases map to TRBD2. Germline V gene data show CDR1 as SGHVS and CDR2 as FNYEAQ. The V segment lost 8 bases and the J segment 4 bases; nucleotides outside the gene matches: 14. The length of the CDR3 is 16 residues. In nucleotides, the CDR3 is TGTGCCAGCGGGGGACTCAGCGGGAGTCCGTCAGATACGCAGTATTTT. Translated, it gives CASGGLSGSPSDTQYF.

This clone was observed a few times. V is TRBV11-3 and J is TRBJ2-7, with TRBD2 matching 8 bases. The germline V gene has CDR1 SGHNT and CDR2 YENEEA. CDR3 length equals 17 residues. V was pared by 4 bases and J by 1 base, with 12 bases of the junction left unmatched. The CDR3 bases are TGTGCCAGCAGCTCGCTAAACTGGGCGGGAGGTTCCTACGAGCAGTACTTC. It yields the protein CASSSLNWAGGSYEQYF.

The V gene is TRBV4-1, the J gene TRBJ2-1, with TRBD2 matching over 9 bases. From germline, CDR1 is MGHRA and CDR2 YSYEKL. The V and J ends lost 0 bases and 15 bases, in that order; junction bases with no gene match: 12. This CDR3 contains 15 residues. Here the CDR3 DNA reads TGCGCCAGCAGCCAAGATTGGGGGCGGGAGGGCGGAGGGTTCTTC. It specifies CASSQDWGREGGGFF.

The J gene is TRBJ2-4, the V gene TRBV14, with D tentatively TRBD2 (5 bases). Per germline, CDR1 SGHDN and CDR2 FVKESK. CDR3 length equals 15 residues. V lost 1 base and J lost 8, with 15 bases in between. The CDR3 loop is CASSQAVSGLDIQYF. CDR3 sequence (DNA): TGTGCCAGCAGCCAAGCCGTTTCGGGGTTAGACATTCAGTACTTC.

This rearrangement joins TRBV24-1 to TRBJ1-2, with a possible D match to TRBD1 (6 bases). There are 14 residues in the CDR3. V was clipped by 4 bases and J by 4 bases, with 12 bases between them. Germline V gene sequence: CDR1 KGHDR, CDR2 SFDVKD. Here the CDR3 reads CATSETGATYGYTF. CDR3 nucleotides: TGTGCCACCAGTGAGACAGGTGCGACCTATGGCTACACCTTC.

The chain recombines TRBV7-2 with TRBJ1-2; D is ambiguous. This CDR3 is built from 13 residues. The germline V and J ends were trimmed by 5 bases and 2 bases, with 9 bases remaining between them. Germline CDR1 SGHTA, CDR2 FQGNSA. The CDR3 coding sequence is TGTGCCAGCAGCCGCGGTCCAAACTATGGCTACACCTTC. Translated, it gives CASSRGPNYGYTF.

V and J are TRBV5-1 and TRBJ2-3, with 16 nucleotides matching TRBD2. The CDR3 contains 17 residues. With 3 bases clipped from V and 2 bases from J, the junction kept 3 bases outside the gene matches. From germline, CDR1 is SGHRS and CDR2 YFSETQ. CDR3 DNA: TGCGCCAGCAGCTCGGGACTAGCGGGAGGGTCCACAGATACGCAGTATTTT. It codes for CASSSGLAGGSTDTQYF. Full variable domain (remainder filled in from reference TRBV5-1 and TRBJ2-3): KAGVTQTPRYLIKTRGQQVTLSCSPISGHRSVSWYQQTPGQGLQFLFEYFSETQRNKGNFPGRFSGRQFSNSRSEMNVSTLELGDSALYLCASSSGLAGGSTDTQYFGPGTRLTVL.

The chain is built from TRBV5-1 and TRBJ2-3; weak D call: TRBD1 (7 bases). The germline V gene encodes CDR1 SGHRS and CDR2 YFSETQ. Deletions cut 0 bases from V and 3 bases from J, with 17 bases between. The CDR3 has 17 amino acids. DNA for the CDR3: TGCGCCAGCAGCTTGGCCTCAGGGGGGAAAAATACAGATACGCAGTATTTT. Translation gives CASSLASGGKNTDTQYF.

The gene calls are TRBV2 and TRBJ2-1, with a tentative D call TRBD2 (7 bases). Germline CDR1 SNHLY, CDR2 FYNNEI. The CDR3 runs to 14 residues. Trimming cost V 0 bases and J 15 bases, with 18 bases left between them. In nucleotides, the CDR3 is TGTGCCAGCAGTGAAGCGCGCGGGGGCGGAGGTGGGTTCTTC. This sequence encodes CASSEARGGGGGFF.

V is TRBV1 and J is TRBJ2-1; the table's D call of TRBD1 was not tested on the DNA. TRBV1 is given as a pseudogene. This CDR3 region has 13 residues. This chain's CDR3 is CTSSHGRGREQFF. CDR3 nucleotides: TGCACCAGCAGCCACGGTAGGGGAAGAGAGCAGTTCTTC.

The chain couples TRBV10-1 to TRBJ2-3; D is uncertain. This CDR3 is 14 amino acids long. V lost 2 bases, J lost 6 bases, and 12 bases lay in between. Germline CDR1 and CDR2: WNHNN and SYGVQD (reference sequence). The CDR3 is CASSEGRGYDTQYF. The CDR3 DNA is TGCGCCAGCAGTGAGGGCCGTGGTTATGATACGCAGTATTTT.

CDR3 sequence (DNA): TGTGCCAGTAGTATAGGGGCAGCTAGCACAGATACGCAGTATTTT. Protein product: CASSIGAASTDTQYF. The chain links TRBV19 to TRBJ2-3; the D is unclear. The germline CDR1 and CDR2 sequences are LNHDA and SQIVND (reference sequence). CDR3 length: 15 amino acids. Between the trimmed V and J ends, which lost 1 base and 0 bases, there was a span of 8 bases.

This rearrangement joins TRBV19 to TRBJ1-5, with no clear D. CDR3 length equals 13 residues. The germline CDR1 and CDR2 sequences are LNHDA and SQIVND (reference sequence). V was shortened by 5 bases and J by 5 bases, with 10 bases between the two germline ends. CDR3 loop: CASSVDLYQPQHF. CDR3 bases: TGTGCCAGTAGTGTCGACTTATATCAGCCCCAGCATTTT. Full variable domain (outside the CDR3, taken from reference TRBV19 and TRBJ1-5): DGGITQSPKYLFRKEGQNVTLSCEQNLNHDAMYWYRQDPGQGLRLIYYSQIVNDFQKGDIAEGYSVSREKKESFPLTVTSAQKNPTAFYLCASSVDLYQPQHFGDGTRLSIL.

In its sample, this clone was seen a few times. The V gene is TRBV4-2, the J gene TRBJ2-3, with a weak D call TRBD2 (6 bases). Trimming shortened V by 5 bases and J by 2 bases, and 20 bases separated the two germline ends. The germline gives CDR1 LGHNA, CDR2 YNFKEQ. The CDR3 runs to 17 residues. The CDR3 coding sequence is TGTGCCAGCAGCTCTGGTCTCGGGGAGCGGGTCACAGATACGCAGTATTTT. Amino acid sequence: CASSSGLGERVTDTQYF.

This clone was counted only a few times. V usage is TRBV20-1 and J usage is TRBJ2-1; possible D gene TRBD1, 6 bases. The CDR3 consists of 13 residues. CDR1 and CDR2 (germline): DFQATT, SNEGSKA (reference sequence). V was shortened by 3 bases and J by 4 bases, with 10 bases between the two germline ends. The CDR3 sequence: CSASGQGYNEQFF. The CDR3 DNA follows: TGCAGTGCTAGTGGGCAGGGGTACAATGAGCAGTTCTTC.

This clone has only a few counts. The CDR3 protein is CASSLNRGLYGYTF. The CDR3 nucleotides read TGTGCCAGCAGTTTAAACAGGGGGCTCTATGGCTACACCTTC. The V and J genes are TRBV28 and TRBJ1-2, with 9 bases fitting TRBD1. CDR3 length equals 14 residues. The junction had 2 bases not matched to a gene; V was cut back by 2 bases and J by 4 bases. Looked up from germline, CDR1 is MDHEN and CDR2 is SYDVKM.

This chain connects TRBV27 to TRBJ1-5, with 8 bases lining up with TRBD1. The germline V gene has CDR1 MNHEY and CDR2 SMNVEV (reference sequence). The CDR3 runs to 16 residues. V shed 6 bases and J 1 base; nucleotides not matched to a gene: 8. CDR3 protein: CASSRQGPRSNQPQHF. CDR3 DNA: TGTGCCAGCAGCCGACAGGGGCCGCGGAGCAATCAGCCCCAGCATTTT.